The source of this T cell receptor (beta chain) is a study of T cell repertoires in cytomegalovirus infection. Study at large: Through public TCR beta signatures, both CMV infection and matching HLA type were indicated.

Notes on the study in general: Identification of carriers of CMV plus the relevant HLA was performed using cumulative public TCR beta family frequency.

Germline lookup yields CDR1 SGHNT and CDR2 YYREEE (reference sequence). The CDR3 has 17 residues. The V gene end was trimmed by 3 bases and the J gene end by 1 base; junction bases not matched to a gene: 9. A note on this clonotype: What it binds is unknown.

MiXCR, run by TCRdb on the reads, gives a single entry per CDR3 protein. The sample lists approximately 73,000 distinct CDR3 sequences, roughly 40% occurring once. V is TRBV5-4 and J is TRBJ2-3, with TRBD2 matching 9 bases. The source was CD8+ T cells from cultured PBMCs, collected from culture after CMV antigen stimulation. This receptor was obtained from a human donor in good health (CMV status not recorded). Some clones in this sample may be carry-over from other donors' samples. CDR3 sequence (DNA): TGTGCCAGCAGCTCCCTTTCTAGCGGGATCGGCACAGATACGCAGTATTTT. Translating it yields CASSSLSSGIGTDTQYF.